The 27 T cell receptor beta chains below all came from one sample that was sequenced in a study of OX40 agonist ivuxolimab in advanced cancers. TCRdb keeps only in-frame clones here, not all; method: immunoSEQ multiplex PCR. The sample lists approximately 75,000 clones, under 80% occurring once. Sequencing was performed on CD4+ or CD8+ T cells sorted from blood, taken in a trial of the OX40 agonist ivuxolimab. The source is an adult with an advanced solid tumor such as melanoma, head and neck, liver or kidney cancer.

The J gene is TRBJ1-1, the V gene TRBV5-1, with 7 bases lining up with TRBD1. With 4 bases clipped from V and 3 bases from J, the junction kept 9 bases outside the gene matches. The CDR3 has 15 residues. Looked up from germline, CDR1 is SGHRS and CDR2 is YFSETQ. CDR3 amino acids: CASSPTTGEYTEAFF. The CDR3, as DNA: TGCGCCAGCAGCCCAACTACAGGGGAGTACACTGAAGCTTTCTTT.

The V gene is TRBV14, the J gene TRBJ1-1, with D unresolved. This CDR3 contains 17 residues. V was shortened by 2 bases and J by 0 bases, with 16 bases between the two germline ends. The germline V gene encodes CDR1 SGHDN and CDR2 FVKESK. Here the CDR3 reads CASSQRPSRGMNTEAFF. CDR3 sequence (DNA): TGTGCCAGCAGCCAACGCCCAAGTCGGGGTATGAACACTGAAGCTTTCTTT.

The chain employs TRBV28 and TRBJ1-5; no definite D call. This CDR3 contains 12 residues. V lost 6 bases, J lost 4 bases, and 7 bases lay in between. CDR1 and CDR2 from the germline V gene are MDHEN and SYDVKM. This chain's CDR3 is CASRGPNQPQHF. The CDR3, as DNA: TGTGCCAGCAGGGGCCCGAATCAGCCCCAGCATTTT.

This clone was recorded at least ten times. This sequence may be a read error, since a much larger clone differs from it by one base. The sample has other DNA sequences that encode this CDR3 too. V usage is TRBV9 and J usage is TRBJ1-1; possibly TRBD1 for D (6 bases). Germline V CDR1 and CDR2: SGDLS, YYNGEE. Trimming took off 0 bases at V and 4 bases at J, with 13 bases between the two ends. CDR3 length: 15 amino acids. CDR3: CASSVVGGAGTEAFF. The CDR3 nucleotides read TGTGCCAGCAGCGTAGTGGGGGGGGCGGGCACTGAAGCTTTCTTT.

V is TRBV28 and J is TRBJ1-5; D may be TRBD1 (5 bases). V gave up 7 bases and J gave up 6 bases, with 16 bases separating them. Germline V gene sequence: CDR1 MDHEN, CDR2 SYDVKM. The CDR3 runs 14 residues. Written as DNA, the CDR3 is TGTGCCAGCATCCTTGGGGCGCACGGTCAGCCCCAGCATTTT. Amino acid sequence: CASILGAHGQPQHF.

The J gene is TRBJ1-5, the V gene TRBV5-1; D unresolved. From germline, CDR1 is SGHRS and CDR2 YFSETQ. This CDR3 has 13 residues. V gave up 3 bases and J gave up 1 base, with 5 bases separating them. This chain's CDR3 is CASSSASNQPQHF. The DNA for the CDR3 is TGCGCCAGCAGCTCGGCCAGCAATCAGCCCCAGCATTTT.

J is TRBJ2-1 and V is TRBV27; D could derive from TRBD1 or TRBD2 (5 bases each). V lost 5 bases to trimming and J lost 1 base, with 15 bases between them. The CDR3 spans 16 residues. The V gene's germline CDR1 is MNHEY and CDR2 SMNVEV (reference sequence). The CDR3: CASSPSHGGSYNEQFF. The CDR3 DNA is TGTGCCAGCAGTCCCAGCCATGGGGGTTCCTACAATGAGCAGTTCTTC.

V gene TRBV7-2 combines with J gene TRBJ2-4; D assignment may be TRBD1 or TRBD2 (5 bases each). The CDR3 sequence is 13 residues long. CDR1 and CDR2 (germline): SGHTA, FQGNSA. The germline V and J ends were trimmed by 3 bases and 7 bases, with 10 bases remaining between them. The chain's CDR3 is CASSFGGENIQYF. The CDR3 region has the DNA TGTGCCAGCAGCTTTGGGGGAGAGAACATTCAGTACTTC. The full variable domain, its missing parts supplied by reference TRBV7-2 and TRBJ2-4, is GAGVSQSPSNKVTEKGKDVELRCDPISGHTALYWYRQSLGQGLEFLIYFQGNSAPDKSGLPSDRFSAERTGGSVSTLTIQRTQQEDSAVYLCASSFGGENIQYFGAGTRLSVL.

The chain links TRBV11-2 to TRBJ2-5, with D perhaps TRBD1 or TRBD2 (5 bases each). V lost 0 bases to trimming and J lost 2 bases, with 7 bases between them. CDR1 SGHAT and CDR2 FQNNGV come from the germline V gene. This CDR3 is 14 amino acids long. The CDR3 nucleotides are TGTGCCAGCAGCTTAGAGAGGGGACAAGAGACCCAGTACTTC. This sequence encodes CASSLERGQETQYF.

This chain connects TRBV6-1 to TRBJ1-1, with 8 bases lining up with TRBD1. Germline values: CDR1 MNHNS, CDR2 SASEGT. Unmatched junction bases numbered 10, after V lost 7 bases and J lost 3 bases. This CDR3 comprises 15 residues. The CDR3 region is CASTPSPGGYTEAFF. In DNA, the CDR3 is TGTGCCAGCACCCCCAGCCCAGGGGGCTACACTGAAGCTTTCTTT.

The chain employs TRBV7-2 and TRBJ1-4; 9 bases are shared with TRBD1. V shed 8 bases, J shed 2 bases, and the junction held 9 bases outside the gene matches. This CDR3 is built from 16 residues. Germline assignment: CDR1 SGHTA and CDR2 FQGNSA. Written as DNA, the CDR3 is TGTGCCAGCGGAAACAGGGGGCTAGGGACTAATGAAAAACTGTTTTTT. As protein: CASGNRGLGTNEKLFF.

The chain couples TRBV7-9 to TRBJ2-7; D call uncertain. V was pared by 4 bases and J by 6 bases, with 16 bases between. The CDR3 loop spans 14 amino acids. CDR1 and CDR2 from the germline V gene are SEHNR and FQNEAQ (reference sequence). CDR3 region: CASSSERAKGEQYF. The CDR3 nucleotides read TGTGCCAGCAGCTCGGAGCGAGCAAAGGGCGAGCAGTACTTC.

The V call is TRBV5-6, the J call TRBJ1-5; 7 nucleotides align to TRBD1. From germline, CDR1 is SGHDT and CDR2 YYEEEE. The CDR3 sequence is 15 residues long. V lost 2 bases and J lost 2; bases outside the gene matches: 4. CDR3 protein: CASSFGRGGNQPQHF. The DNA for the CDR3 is TGTGCCAGCAGCTTCGGCAGGGGGGGCAATCAGCCCCAGCATTTT.

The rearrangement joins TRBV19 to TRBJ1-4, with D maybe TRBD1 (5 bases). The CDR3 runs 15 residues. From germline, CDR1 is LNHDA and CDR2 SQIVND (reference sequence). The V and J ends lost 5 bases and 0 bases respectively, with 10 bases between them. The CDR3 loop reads CASSVQVATNEKLFF. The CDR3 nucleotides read TGTGCCAGTAGTGTACAGGTGGCAACTAATGAAAAACTGTTTTTT. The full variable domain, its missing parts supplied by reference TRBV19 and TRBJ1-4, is DGGITQSPKYLFRKEGQNVTLSCEQNLNHDAMYWYRQDPGQGLRLIYYSQIVNDFQKGDIAEGYSVSREKKESFPLTVTSAQKNPTAFYLCASSVQVATNEKLFFGSGTQLSVL.

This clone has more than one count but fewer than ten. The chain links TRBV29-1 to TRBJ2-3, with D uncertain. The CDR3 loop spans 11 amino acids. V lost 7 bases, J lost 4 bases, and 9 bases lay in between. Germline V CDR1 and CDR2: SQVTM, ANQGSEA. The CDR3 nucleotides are TGCAGCGCCTCCCATCCAGATACGCAGTATTTT. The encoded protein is CSASHPDTQYF.

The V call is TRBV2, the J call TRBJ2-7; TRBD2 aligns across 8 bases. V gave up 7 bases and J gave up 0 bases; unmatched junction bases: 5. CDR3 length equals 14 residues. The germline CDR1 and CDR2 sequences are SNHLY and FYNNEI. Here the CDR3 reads CASKERERSYEQYF. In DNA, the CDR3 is TGTGCCAGCAAGGAGCGGGAGCGCTCCTACGAGCAGTACTTC.

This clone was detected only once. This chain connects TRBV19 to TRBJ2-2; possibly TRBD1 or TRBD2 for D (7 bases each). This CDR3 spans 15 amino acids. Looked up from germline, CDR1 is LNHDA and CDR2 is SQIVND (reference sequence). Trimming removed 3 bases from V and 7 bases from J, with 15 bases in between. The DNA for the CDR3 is TGTGCCAGTAGTATCAGAACAGGGGAGGGCGGGGAGCTGTTTTTT. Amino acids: CASSIRTGEGGELFF.

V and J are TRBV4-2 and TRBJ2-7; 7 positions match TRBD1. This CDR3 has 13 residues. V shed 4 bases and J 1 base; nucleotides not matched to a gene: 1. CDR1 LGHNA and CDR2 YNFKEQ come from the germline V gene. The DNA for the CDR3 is TGTGCCAGCAGCCCGGGACAGTCCTACGAGCAGTACTTC. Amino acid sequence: CASSPGQSYEQYF.

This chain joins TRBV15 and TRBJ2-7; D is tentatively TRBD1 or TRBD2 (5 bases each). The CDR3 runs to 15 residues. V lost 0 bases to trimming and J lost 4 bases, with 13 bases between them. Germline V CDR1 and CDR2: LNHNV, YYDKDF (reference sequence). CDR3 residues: CATSRDPVEGYEQYF. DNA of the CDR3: TGTGCCACCAGCAGAGACCCCGTTGAGGGGTACGAGCAGTACTTC.

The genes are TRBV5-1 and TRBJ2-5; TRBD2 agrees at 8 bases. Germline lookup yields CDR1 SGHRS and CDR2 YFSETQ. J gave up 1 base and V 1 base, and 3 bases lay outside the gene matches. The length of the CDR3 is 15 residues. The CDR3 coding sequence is TGCGCCAGCAGCTTGTTTACTAGCGGCCAAGAGACCCAGTACTTC. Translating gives CASSLFTSGQETQYF. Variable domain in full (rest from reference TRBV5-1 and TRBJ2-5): KAGVTQTPRYLIKTRGQQVTLSCSPISGHRSVSWYQQTPGQGLQFLFEYFSETQRNKGNFPGRFSGRQFSNSRSEMNVSTLELGDSALYLCASSLFTSGQETQYFGPGTRLLVL.

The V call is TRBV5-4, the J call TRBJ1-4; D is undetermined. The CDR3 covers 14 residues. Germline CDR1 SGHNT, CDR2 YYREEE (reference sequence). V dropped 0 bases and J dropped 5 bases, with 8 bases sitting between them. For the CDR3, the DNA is TGTGCCAGCAGCTTGGACAGCTCAAATGAAAAACTGTTTTTT. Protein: CASSLDSSNEKLFF. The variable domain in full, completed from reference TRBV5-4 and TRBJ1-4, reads ETGVTQSPTHLIKTRGQQVTLRCSSQSGHNTVSWYQQALGQGPQFIFQYYREEENGRGNFPPRFSGLQFPNYSSELNVNALELDDSALYLCASSLDSSNEKLFFGSGTQLSVL.

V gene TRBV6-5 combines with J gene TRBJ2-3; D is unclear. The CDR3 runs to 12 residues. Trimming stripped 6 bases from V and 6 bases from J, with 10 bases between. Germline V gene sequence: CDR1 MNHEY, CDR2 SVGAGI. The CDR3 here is CASSRNGDTQYF. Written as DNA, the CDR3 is TGTGCCAGCAGCCGGAATGGGGATACGCAGTATTTT.

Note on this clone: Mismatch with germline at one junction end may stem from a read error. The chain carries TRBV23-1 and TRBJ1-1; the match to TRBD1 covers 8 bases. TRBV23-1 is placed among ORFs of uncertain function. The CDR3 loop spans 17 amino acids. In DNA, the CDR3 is TGCGCCAGCAATCAAGGGGTTCAGGGGGCTGGGAACACTGAAGCTTTCTTT. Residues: CASNQGVQGAGNTEAFF.

The DNA for the CDR3 is TGCGCCACCCCGACTGATAGCGGGCTAGCCTCCTACAATGAGCAGTTCTTC. Amino acids: CATPTDSGLASYNEQFF. The V and J genes are TRBV10-1 and TRBJ2-1, with 7 bases lining up with TRBD2. V was pared by 10 bases and J by 0 bases, with 15 bases of the junction left unmatched. CDR1 WNHNN and CDR2 SYGVQD come from the germline V gene (reference sequence). This CDR3 comprises 17 residues.

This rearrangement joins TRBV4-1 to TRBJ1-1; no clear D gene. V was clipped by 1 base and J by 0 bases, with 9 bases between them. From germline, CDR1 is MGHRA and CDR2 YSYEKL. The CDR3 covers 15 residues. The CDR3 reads CASSQGTPLNTEAFF. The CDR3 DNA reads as TGCGCCAGCAGCCAAGGGACTCCTCTGAACACTGAAGCTTTCTTT.

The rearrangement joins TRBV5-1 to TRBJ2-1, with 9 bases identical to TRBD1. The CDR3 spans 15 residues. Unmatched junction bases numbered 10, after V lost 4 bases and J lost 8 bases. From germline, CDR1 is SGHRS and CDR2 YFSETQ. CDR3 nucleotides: TGCGCCAGCAGCCAGGGACAGGGCTCGGTTGATGAGCAGTTCTTC. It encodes CASSQGQGSVDEQFF.

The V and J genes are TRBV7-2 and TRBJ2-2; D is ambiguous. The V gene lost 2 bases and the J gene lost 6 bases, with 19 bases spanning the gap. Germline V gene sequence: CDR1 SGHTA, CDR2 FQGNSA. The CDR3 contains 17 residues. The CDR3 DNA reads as TGTGCCAGCAGCTTAAATCCGGGCCTCATCGCCCCCGGGGAGCTGTTTTTT. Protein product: CASSLNPGLIAPGELFF.